This T cell receptor beta chain appears in the sequencing data of a study of T cell responses to AZD1222 COVID-19 vaccine (dated by TCRdb to the early 2020s). Broadly, across the study: A total of under 250 trial participants underwent TCR sequencing, of whom roughly 210 had received two doses of AZD1222 and about 26 had received two doses of the MenACWY control vaccine. Trial participants were enrolled by age into subgroups of 18-55, 56-69 and 70-plus years, and around 150, 28 and 57 TCR-sequenced participants, respectively, were included in these subgroups. Broad study findings and their caveats: Reportedly, close to half of the unique spike-specific TCRs recognized epitopes lying outside the regions that are mutated in the B.1.351 and B.1.1.7 variants. Because no day 14 peak-response samples were available, the repertoires could be characterized only after the peak T cell response. Conclusions about previously exposed vaccinees are limited because only a handful of AZD1222 recipients were SARS-CoV-2 seropositive at baseline. Participants were mostly white British, with more females than males. The authors suggested clonal diversity may have been underestimated. In the small 56-69-year group, the increase in depth fell short of significance, most likely because of low power. After two AZD1222 doses, both the breadth and the depth of spike-specific TCRs were significantly higher than at day 0 and than in MenACWY recipients. CD4 TCRs associated with the vaccine covered the entire spike protein, and the dominant responses were in regions 160-218 and 743-854.

About this clone itself: No antigen is known for it. Base qualities are not provided; no much larger clone lies one nucleotide away.

The CDR3 regions of human TCRbeta chains were subjected to immunosequencing. The paper's processing steps were these. TCRs in the repertoires were compared against a reference library of SARS-CoV-2-specific TCRs that had been generated with the MIRA antigen-specificity platform. Breadth was defined as the fraction of unique TCRs that were SARS-CoV-2-associated, and depth was defined as the fraction of total T cells that were SARS-CoV-2-associated. Using the MIRA data, each spike-specific TCR was assigned both to the spike region to which the TCR was reactive and to a CD4 or CD8 class. Log10-transformed breadth and depth values were compared by one-way ANOVA with Sidak's multiple comparisons tests. This is the immuneACCESS table as TCRdb keeps it, with only in-frame sequences that have V and J called. A part of the clones is gone; compared with another copy, unresolved V genes explain less than half, and the rest is unexplained. The V and J calls and clone size are taken from that table; D and trimming were inferred from the DNA. The sample table records more than 85,000 clones; about nine tenths of these occur just once. Roughly 15% of the sample belongs to the ten largest clones.

As encoded in the germline V gene (reference sequence), CDR1 is SGHNT while CDR2 is YYREEE. Including the terminal cysteine and phenylalanine, the CDR3 comprises 12 residues. Left in the record is the CDR3 DNA by itself, 36 bases read in frame from the first base. V is cut by 5 bases and J by 7 bases, and the space between the germline ends is 12 bases. This specimen's time point label, per the study, means: about 28 days (+/-7) after the second vaccine dose. AZD1222 recipients with second doses at about 4 weeks or about 12 weeks were pooled, because spike-specific TCR depth and breadth did not differ between schedules. Vaccinee samples came from UK trials COV001 and COV002, including a single-blind randomized controlled phase 2/3 trial of AZD1222 (ChAdOx1 nCoV-19) in healthy adults. For TCRbeta chain sequencing, PBMC samples were collected from trial participants at day 0 and at day 28 after the second dose.

This receptor chain uses TRBV5-4 and TRBJ1-2, and TRBD1 may be the D gene, going by 5 matching bases. The TCR was taken from an adult who received the AZD1222 COVID-19 vaccine. Sample: peripheral blood, taken 28 days after the second AZD1222 dose. The sequenced DNA: TGTGCCAGCAGTGAGGCAGGGACTGGCTACACCTTC. This is translated as CASSEAGTGYTF.